Listed below are T cell receptor beta chains from one sample, sequenced in a study of blood T cell repertoires in COVID-19. Libraries were prepared by immunoSEQ multiplex PCR; TCRdb keeps only in-frame clonotypes and omits some of them. The table lists 350,000 to 400,000 clones, 80% to 95% of them singletons, with roughly 0.9% in the top ten. The sequencing sample was made of PBMCs or T cells enriched from blood (not recorded which). These TCRs come from a woman between 40 and 55 years old who had been exposed to COVID-19. Each CDR3 is given with its conserved first and last residue. Each record gives: J gene, D gene, V gene, CDR3 DNA, CDR3 protein. A D gene is named only where the DNA matches it firmly.

TRBJ2-7 | - | TRBV19 | TGTGCCAGTAGTGGGCCCCGGGAAAAGAACTACGAGCAGTACTTC | CASSGPREKNYEQYF
TRBJ1-1 | TRBD1 | TRBV29-1 | TGCAGCGTACTCAGGGGGGTGAACACTGAAGCTTTCTTT | CSVLRGVNTEAFF
TRBJ1-5 | - | TRBV5-1 | TGCGCCAGCAGCTTAGAGGGCCTGGTTAATCAGCCCCAGCATTTT | CASSLEGLVNQPQHF
TRBJ1-5 | - | TRBV12-3/TRBV12-4 | TGTGCCAGCAGACTCTCTGTCGGAGGGCCCCAGCATTTT | CASRLSVGGPQHF
TRBJ2-1 | - | TRBV6-2/TRBV6-3 | TGTGCCAGCAGTCAACAGGGCCTGAAGAGGAATGAGCAGTTCTTC | CASSQQGLKRNEQFF
TRBJ2-3 | TRBD2 | TRBV3-1/TRBV3-2 | TGTGCCAGCAGACCCGGGACTAGTTACCTCACAGATACGCAGTATTTT | CASRPGTSYLTDTQYF
TRBJ1-1 | - | TRBV7-6 | TGTGCCAGCAGCTCGAGTGGGGGGGCAAGGACTGAAGCTTTCTTT | CASSSSGGARTEAFF
TRBJ1-1 | - | TRBV6-4 | TGTGCCAGCAGTCGCGAACTGAACACTGAAGCTTTCTTT | CASSRELNTEAFF
TRBJ2-3 | TRBD2 | TRBV15 | TGTGCCACCAGCAGAGACCACCTAGCGGGGACGCAGTATTTT | CATSRDHLAGTQYF
TRBJ2-1 | TRBD1 | TRBV30 | TGTGCCTGGAGTGGGGGACAGGGGTCAAAATATGAGCAGTTCTTC | CAWSGGQGSKYEQFF
TRBJ1-2 | - | TRBV18 | TGTGCCAGCTCACCGGAGGGCAGCGGGCAGGGAGGTGGCTACACCTTC | CASSPEGSGQGGGYTF
TRBJ2-3 | - | TRBV12-2 | TGTGCAAGTCGCTTAGCGCGGCGGGAGGGCGGAGCAGATACGCAGTATTTT | CASRLARREGGADTQYF
TRBJ2-2 | TRBD2 | TRBV9 | TGTGCCAGCAGCGTAGTCCCGGCTAGCGGGAGAAACACCGGGGAGCTGTTTTTT | CASSVVPASGRNTGELFF
TRBJ1-6 | TRBD1 | TRBV5-6 | TGTGCCAGCAGCTTAGGACAGGTCTTAAATTCACCCCTCCACTTT | CASSLGQVLNSPLHF
TRBJ2-5 | TRBD1 | TRBV19 | TGTGCCAGTAGTACGTGGACAGGAAAAGAGACCCAGTACTTC | CASSTWTGKETQYF
TRBJ1-3 | - | TRBV6-1 | TGTGCCAGCAGTGATAGGTCGACAGCCTCTGGAAACACCATATATTTT | CASSDRSTASGNTIYF
TRBJ2-2 | TRBD2 | TRBV30 | TGTGCCTGGAGTGGGGGTAGCGGGTACGGGGAGCTGTTTTTT | CAWSGGSGYGELFF
TRBJ2-2 | - | TRBV19 | TGTGCCAGTAGTATCGGCGGCTTCAACACCGGGGAGCTGTTTTTT | CASSIGGFNTGELFF
TRBJ2-5 | TRBD1 | TRBV19 | TGTGCCAGTAGTAGCGACAGGGCGAAGACCCAGTACTTC | CASSSDRAKTQYF
TRBJ2-7 | TRBD1 | TRBV20-1 | TGCAGTGCTAGTACGGGACAGGGGTCCTACGAGCAGTACTTC | CSASTGQGSYEQYF
TRBJ2-5 | TRBD1 | TRBV7-9 | TGTGCCAGCAGCACATACAGGGGGCGAGAGACCCAGTACTTC | CASSTYRGRETQYF
TRBJ1-5 | - | TRBV18 | TGTGCCAGCTCACCGATCCGAACGGAGCCCCAGCATTTT | CASSPIRTEPQHF
TRBJ2-6 | - | TRBV24-1 | TGTGCCACCAGTGATACGGGCTCTGGGGCCAACGTCCTGACTTTC | CATSDTGSGANVLTF